Following are 23 T cell receptor beta chains from one sample sequenced in a study of T cell changes during pregnancy in multiple sclerosis. Method: immunoSEQ multiplex PCR; TCRdb's copy keeps in-frame clones and lacks some. Of tens of thousands of clones listed, 92% were seen once; the top ten hold about 2.5%. The sample here was peripheral blood, taken in the third trimester of pregnancy. The receptor source for this set is a female donor in good health, enrolled as a control in a pregnancy study.

V usage is TRBV6-5 and J usage is TRBJ2-1; maybe TRBD2 (6 bases). Germline CDR1 and CDR2: MNHEY and SVGAGI. The V gene lost 8 bases and the J gene lost 6 bases, with 20 bases spanning the gap. This CDR3 region has 15 residues. DNA for the CDR3: TGTGCCAGCCTCCCCCGGGCGGGGTTGTTCAATGAGCAGTTCTTC. This sequence encodes CASLPRAGLFNEQFF.

This clone was detected only a few times. The V and J genes are TRBV5-1 and TRBJ2-1, with 8 bases identical to TRBD2. The CDR3 has 16 amino acids. The V segment lost 1 base and the J segment 1 base; nucleotides outside the gene matches: 4. Germline CDR1 reads SGHRS; CDR2 reads YFSETQ. The CDR3 nucleotides are TGCGCCAGCAGCTTGACGGGGGGGGCTTCCTACAATGAGCAGTTCTTC. This codes for CASSLTGGASYNEQFF. Full variable domain (rest looked up from reference TRBV5-1 and TRBJ2-1): KAGVTQTPRYLIKTRGQQVTLSCSPISGHRSVSWYQQTPGQGLQFLFEYFSETQRNKGNFPGRFSGRQFSNSRSEMNVSTLELGDSALYLCASSLTGGASYNEQFFGPGTRLTVL.

The chain carries TRBV18 and TRBJ1-1, with D possibly matching TRBD1 (6 bases). CDR1 is KGHSH and CDR2 is LQKENI in the germline V gene. CDR3 length: 13 residues. Trimming removed 2 bases from V and 8 bases from J, with 12 bases in between. The CDR3 protein is CASSPKSGTEAFF. Written as DNA, the CDR3 is TGTGCCAGCTCACCAAAAAGCGGGACAGAAGCTTTCTTT.

The CDR3 spells CASSYGTSGTYEQYF. CDR3 coding DNA: TGTGCCAGCAGTTACGGGACTAGCGGAACCTACGAGCAGTACTTC. The chain has TRBV6-6 and TRBJ2-7, with 11 bases lining up with TRBD2. Germline assignment: CDR1 MNHNY and CDR2 SVGAGI (reference sequence). CDR3 size: 15 residues. The ends lost 2 bases at V and 2 bases at J; junction bases unmatched: 2.

The rearrangement links TRBV5-1 to TRBJ1-2, with D unclear. The CDR3 contains 14 residues. Trimming shortened V by 5 bases and J by 4 bases, and 15 bases separated the two germline ends. Looked up from germline, CDR1 is SGHRS and CDR2 is YFSETQ. In DNA form, the CDR3 reads TGCGCCAGCAGATCGGGTGACGGCCCCTATGGCTACACCTTC. Translated: CASRSGDGPYGYTF.

The sample holds one count of this clone. This chain joins TRBV29-1 and TRBJ1-2, with D unclear. The V end lost 3 bases, the J end lost 0 bases, and 8 bases lay between the germline ends. The CDR3 extends over 13 amino acids. Germline CDR1 and CDR2: SQVTM and ANQGSEA. CDR3 DNA sequence: TGCAGCGTTGACAATTTAGCTAACTATGGCTACACCTTC. Translating gives CSVDNLANYGYTF.

J is TRBJ1-2 and V is TRBV13; D is unclear. Germline V gene lookup returns CDR1 PRHDT and CDR2 FYEKMQ (reference sequence). This CDR3 comprises 15 residues. V lost 5 bases and J 8 bases, leaving 21 bases between the germline ends. CDR3 in DNA: TGTGCCAGCAGCCTCTCGGCTCGGGAAGTGAACGGCTACACCTTC. This gives the protein CASSLSAREVNGYTF.

The chain couples TRBV13 to TRBJ2-7; D is perhaps TRBD1 (6 bases). Germline V gene data show CDR1 as PRHDT and CDR2 as FYEKMQ (reference sequence). V dropped 5 bases and J dropped 0 bases, with 8 bases sitting between them. The CDR3 is 13 residues long. The CDR3 loop is CASSRDNSYEQYF. The DNA of the CDR3 is TGTGCCAGCAGCCGGGACAACTCCTACGAGCAGTACTTC.

The V gene is TRBV2, the J gene TRBJ1-1; D is unclear. The V gene lost 3 bases and the J gene lost 6 bases, with 14 bases spanning the gap. Per the germline V gene, CDR1 is SNHLY and CDR2 is FYNNEI. CDR3 length: 14 amino acids. In DNA form, the CDR3 reads TGTGCCAGCAGTGACGAGGTGTTGCTCGCTGAAGCTTTCTTT. It specifies CASSDEVLLAEAFF.

The chain couples TRBV5-5 to TRBJ2-7; 10 bases are shared with TRBD2. The CDR3 spans 14 residues. The ends lost 3 bases at V and 2 bases at J; junction bases unmatched: 2. Germline V lookup: CDR1 SGHKS, CDR2 YYEKEE (reference sequence). In DNA form, the CDR3 reads TGTGCCAGCAGCTCGGGACTAGCGACCTACGAGCAGTACTTC. Amino acids: CASSSGLATYEQYF.

J is TRBJ2-3 and V is TRBV11-2, with 10 bases matching TRBD2. The junction had 3 bases not matched to a gene; V was cut back by 5 bases and J by 4 bases. The CDR3 has 14 residues. The germline gives CDR1 SGHAT, CDR2 FQNNGV. DNA for the CDR3: TGTGCCAGCAGCATGGGGACTAGCGCAGATACGCAGTATTTT. The encoded protein is CASSMGTSADTQYF.

This clone was seen just once. CDR3 residues: CASSPQTVSSTDTQYF. CDR3 nucleotides: TGTGCCAGCTCACCCCAGACAGTTTCTAGCACAGATACGCAGTATTTT. The chain uses TRBV18 and TRBJ2-3; D possibly corresponds to TRBD1 (5 bases). The length of the CDR3 is 16 residues. The germline V gene has CDR1 KGHSH and CDR2 LQKENI. Trimming removed 3 bases at V and 0 bases at J, with 13 bases between.

The V gene is TRBV28, the J gene TRBJ1-5; D is ambiguous. The CDR3 is 13 residues long. Germline CDR1 reads MDHEN; CDR2 reads SYDVKM. Between the trimmed V and J ends, which lost 7 bases and 5 bases, there was a span of 12 bases. The DNA of the CDR3 is TGTGCCAGCAATACTAGGACTGATCAGCCCCAGCATTTT. This encodes CASNTRTDQPQHF.

This clone came up once. The chain uses TRBV7-8 and TRBJ2-7; 7 nucleotides align to TRBD1. The CDR3 runs 19 residues. J was trimmed by 0 bases and V by 4 bases; bases with no gene match: 18. CDR1 is SGHVS and CDR2 is FQNEAQ in the germline V gene. CDR3 DNA: TGTGCCAGCAGCTCAAAGACAGGGCCTCTCCAAATTCCCTCCTACGAGCAGTACTTC. Amino acids: CASSSKTGPLQIPSYEQYF. The complete variable domain, with remaining parts taken from reference TRBV7-8 and TRBJ2-7, reads GAGVSQSPRYKVAKRGQDVALRCDPISGHVSLFWYQQALGQGPEFLTYFQNEAQLDKSGLPSDRFFAERPEGSVSTLKIQRTQQEDSAVYLCASSSKTGPLQIPSYEQYFGPGTRLTVT.

This clone came up a few times. The chain has TRBV29-1 and TRBJ2-3; TRBD2 matches at 9 bases. Germline values: CDR1 SQVTM, CDR2 ANQGSEA. This CDR3 contains 17 residues. The V gene end was trimmed by 3 bases and the J gene end by 0 bases; junction bases not matched to a gene: 10. The CDR3 here is CSVDDSGRSSSTDTQYF. CDR3 nucleotide sequence: TGCAGCGTTGATGATAGCGGGAGAAGTTCTAGCACAGATACGCAGTATTTT.

The chain employs TRBV5-1 and TRBJ1-1; tentatively, D is TRBD1 (5 bases). Trimming stripped 0 bases from V and 0 bases from J, with 15 bases between. The CDR3 length is 17 residues. Germline V gene sequence: CDR1 SGHRS, CDR2 YFSETQ. For the CDR3, the DNA is TGCGCCAGCAGCTTGGGAAAAGGGGCCCCGATGAACACTGAAGCTTTCTTT. Translated: CASSLGKGAPMNTEAFF.

The rearrangement joins TRBV12-5 to TRBJ2-1; TRBD2 matches 11 bases. Germline V CDR1 and CDR2: LGHNT, FRNRAP. Trimming cost V 1 base and J 7 bases; bases outside gene matches: 3. This CDR3 has 15 amino acids. The CDR3 DNA reads TGTGCTAGTGGTTTGGGACTAGCGGGAAGAAATGAGCAGTTCTTC. Translated, it gives CASGLGLAGRNEQFF.

This clone has only a few counts. The V and J genes are TRBV19 and TRBJ1-4, with TRBD1 as a possible D gene (5 bases). Germline V CDR1 and CDR2: LNHDA, SQIVND (reference sequence). This CDR3 is 15 amino acids long. V lost 1 base to trimming and J lost 7 bases, with 13 bases between them. The CDR3 DNA sequence: TGTGCCAGTAGTATAGGGGGCCCTTCGGGTGAAAAACTGTTTTTT. It yields the protein CASSIGGPSGEKLFF.

This rearrangement joins TRBV5-1 to TRBJ2-3, with TRBD2 matching 11 bases. The V and J ends lost 3 bases and 3 bases, in that order; junction bases with no gene match: 6. CDR1 is SGHRS and CDR2 is YFSETQ in the germline V gene. The length of the CDR3 is 16 residues. The DNA of the CDR3 is TGCGCCAGCAGCTCACCTCCTAGCGGGGGGACAGATACGCAGTATTTT. This gives the protein CASSSPPSGGTDTQYF. Full variable domain (rest looked up from reference TRBV5-1 and TRBJ2-3): KAGVTQTPRYLIKTRGQQVTLSCSPISGHRSVSWYQQTPGQGLQFLFEYFSETQRNKGNFPGRFSGRQFSNSRSEMNVSTLELGDSALYLCASSSPPSGGTDTQYFGPGTRLTVL.

This clone showed up just once. J is TRBJ2-7 and V is TRBV5-1; 8 nucleotides match TRBD1. Germline loops: CDR1 SGHRS, CDR2 YFSETQ. The CDR3 sequence is 17 residues long. Trimming at V came to 0 bases and at J to 5 bases, leaving 13 bases not matched to a gene. The CDR3 DNA sequence: TGCGCCAGCAGCTTGGCCACTTTATCAGGGGGCAACGACGAGCAGTACTTC. This gives the protein CASSLATLSGGNDEQYF. The whole variable domain, remainder taken from reference TRBV5-1 and TRBJ2-7, is KAGVTQTPRYLIKTRGQQVTLSCSPISGHRSVSWYQQTPGQGLQFLFEYFSETQRNKGNFPGRFSGRQFSNSRSEMNVSTLELGDSALYLCASSLATLSGGNDEQYFGPGTRLTVT.

Only one count was recorded for this clone. The gene calls are TRBV7-2 and TRBJ2-1; D not certain. The V gene's germline CDR1 is SGHTA and CDR2 FQGNSA. Between the trimmed V and J ends, which lost 2 bases and 5 bases, there was a span of 10 bases. The CDR3 has 14 amino acids. DNA for the CDR3: TGTGCCAGCAGCTTAAGGCGAGGAAACAATGAGCAGTTCTTC. Translation: CASSLRRGNNEQFF.

The chain is built from TRBV18 and TRBJ2-7, with 10 bases identical to TRBD1. Losses at the gene ends were 5 bases for V and 7 bases for J; bases not matched to a gene: 8. The CDR3 sequence is 14 residues long. In germline, CDR1 is KGHSH, CDR2 LQKENI. CDR3 DNA: TGTGCCAGCTCAGAGAGACAGGGGGCAGGGGAGCAGTACTTC. Translating it yields CASSERQGAGEQYF.

The rearrangement joins TRBV14 to TRBJ2-3; TRBD2 is a possible D gene (5 bases). Deletions cut 6 bases from V and 0 bases from J, with 22 bases between. This CDR3 contains 18 residues. Germline-derived CDR1 and CDR2 are SGHDN and FVKESK. The CDR3 region has the DNA TGTGCCAGCAGTCGCCTCGCGGTGGACTTAACTAGCACAGATACGCAGTATTTT. This sequence encodes CASSRLAVDLTSTDTQYF.